This T cell receptor beta chain originates from a study of blood T cell repertoires in COVID-19. Seattle cases were enrolled at active infection and followed longitudinally. Here immunoSEQ multiplex PCR was the method, and the copy in TCRdb shows in-frame clones only, minus some. The sample carries roughly 230,000 clones, 80% to 85% recorded once. The sample taken for sequencing was peripheral blood. The sequence was obtained from a woman of 80 years or more with COVID-19, enrolled during active disease.

CDR3 region: CASRPQGWGTDTQYF. CDR3 sequence (DNA): TGTGCCAGTAGGCCACAGGGTTGGGGCACAGATACGCAGTATTTT. The genes are TRBV19 and TRBJ2-3; possibly TRBD1 for D (6 bases). This CDR3 is 15 amino acids long. Trimming left V 6 bases short and J 1 base short, with 14 bases between. From germline, CDR1 is LNHDA and CDR2 SQIVND (reference sequence).